Reported below is one T cell receptor (beta chain). Antigen: not known. The record originates from a study of cytomegalovirus exposure and HLA in healthy donors. Points from the study as a whole: There were under 200 TCR beta chains listed as cytomegalovirus-associated. Cytomegalovirus status, reportedly, was diagnosed with high specificity and sensitivity by the classifier. Trimming of TCR beta V- and J-genes showed a link, identified in a later analysis, to a missense DCLRE1C variant.

This PCR relied on a set of 60 Vbeta primers and 13 Jbeta primers. Per the study methods: An analysis performed later counted about 80 million unique TCR beta chains (around 9.9 million of them shared). The table came from immunoSEQ multiplex PCR; TCRdb's copy has only in-frame clones and leaves some out. V, J and clone size are taken as reported in that table, and D and trimming were inferred from the DNA itself. The sample lists 200,000 or so clones; about 80% were seen once. The TCR was taken from a woman in her twenties or thirties in good health and CMV-seronegative. Input material: PBMCs.

The CDR3 coding sequence is TGTGCCAGCAGTCTACAGGTCAACTATAATTCACCCCTCCACTTT. It translates to CASSLQVNYNSPLHF. The chain couples TRBV6-5 to TRBJ1-6; tentative D call: TRBD1 (5 bases). This CDR3 spans 15 amino acids. With 5 bases removed from V and 3 bases from J, the gap between germline ends came to 11 bases. Germline CDR1 and CDR2: MNHEY and SVGAGI.